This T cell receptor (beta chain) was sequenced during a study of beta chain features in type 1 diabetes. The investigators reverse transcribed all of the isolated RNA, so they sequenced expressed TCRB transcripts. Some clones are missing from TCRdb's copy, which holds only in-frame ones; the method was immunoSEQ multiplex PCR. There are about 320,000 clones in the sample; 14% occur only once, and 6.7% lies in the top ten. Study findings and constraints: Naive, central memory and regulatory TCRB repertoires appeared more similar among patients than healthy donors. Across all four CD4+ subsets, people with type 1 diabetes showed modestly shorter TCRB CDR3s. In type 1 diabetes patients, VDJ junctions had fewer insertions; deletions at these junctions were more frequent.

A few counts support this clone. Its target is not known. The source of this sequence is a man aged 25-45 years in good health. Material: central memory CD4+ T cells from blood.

The CDR3 DNA reads as TGTGCCAGTAGTGTGCCCTTGACAATACGGAACACCGGGGAGCTGTTTTTT. Residues: CASSVPLTIRNTGELFF. This chain connects TRBV19 to TRBJ2-2, with D unclear. V lost 5 bases and J 1 base, leaving 17 bases between the germline ends. CDR1 LNHDA and CDR2 SQIVND come from the germline V gene (reference sequence). The CDR3 runs to 17 residues. Full variable domain (remainder filled in from reference TRBV19 and TRBJ2-2): DGGITQSPKYLFRKEGQNVTLSCEQNLNHDAMYWYRQDPGQGLRLIYYSQIVNDFQKGDIAEGYSVSREKKESFPLTVTSAQKNPTAFYLCASSVPLTIRNTGELFFGEGSRLTVL.